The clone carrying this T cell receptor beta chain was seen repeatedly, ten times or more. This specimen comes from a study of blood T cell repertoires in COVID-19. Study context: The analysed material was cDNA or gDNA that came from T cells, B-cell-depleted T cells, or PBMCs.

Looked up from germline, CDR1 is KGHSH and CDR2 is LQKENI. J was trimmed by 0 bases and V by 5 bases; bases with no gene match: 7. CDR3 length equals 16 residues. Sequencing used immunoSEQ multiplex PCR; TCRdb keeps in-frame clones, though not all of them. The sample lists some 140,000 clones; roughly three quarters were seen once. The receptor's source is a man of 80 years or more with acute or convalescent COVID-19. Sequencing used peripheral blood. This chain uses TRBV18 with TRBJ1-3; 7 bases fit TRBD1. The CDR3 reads CASSSSTGFSGNTIYF. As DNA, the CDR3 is TGTGCCAGCTCATCATCGACAGGGTTCTCTGGAAACACCATATATTTT.